This T cell receptor (beta chain) was found in a study of beta chain features in type 1 diabetes. Regarding the study as a whole: Among type 1 diabetes patients, VDJ junctions had fewer insertions and more deletions. Type 1 diabetes patients had TCRB CDR3s that were shorter (moderately but significantly so) in all four CD4+ subsets.

Every bit of the isolated RNA underwent reverse transcription, so sequencing read expressed TCRB transcripts. The protocol was immunoSEQ multiplex PCR, while the TCRdb copy is restricted to in-frame clones and leaves out a portion. The sample has under 950,000 clones, 17% seen once. Every single donor gave one heparinised blood draw, and these averaged about 110 mL. Naive, central memory, regulatory and stem cell-like memory cells within the CD4+ compartment were sorted using CD45RO/CCR7/CD25/CD127/CD95/CD27. The germline V gene encodes CDR1 SGHRS and CDR2 YFSETQ. The CDR3 contains 16 residues. Trimming took 7 bases from V and 1 from J; bases not matched to a gene: 12. This clone was picked up a small number of times. The antigen is undetermined.

The source of this sequence is a woman aged 18 to 35 in good health. The genes are TRBV5-1 and TRBJ2-3, with TRBD2 identical over 7 bases. The specimen sequenced was naive CD4+ T cells from blood. The CDR3 bases are TGCGCCAGCGACTGGGGAGGGAAGATTCGCACAGATACGCAGTATTTT. Protein sequence: CASDWGGKIRTDTQYF.